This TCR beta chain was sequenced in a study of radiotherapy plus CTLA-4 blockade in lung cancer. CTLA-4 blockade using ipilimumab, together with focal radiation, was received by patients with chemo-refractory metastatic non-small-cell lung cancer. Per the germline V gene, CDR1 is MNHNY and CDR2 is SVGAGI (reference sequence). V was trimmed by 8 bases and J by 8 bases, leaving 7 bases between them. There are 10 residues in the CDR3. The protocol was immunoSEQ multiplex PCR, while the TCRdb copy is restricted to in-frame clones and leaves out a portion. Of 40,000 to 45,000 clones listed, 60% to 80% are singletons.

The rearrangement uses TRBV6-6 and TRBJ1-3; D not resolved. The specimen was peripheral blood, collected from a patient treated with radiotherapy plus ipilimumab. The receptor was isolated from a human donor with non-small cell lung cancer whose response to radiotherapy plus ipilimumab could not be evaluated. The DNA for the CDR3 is TGTGCCAGCTGGAGGGACACCATATATTTT. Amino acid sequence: CASWRDTIYF.